These 13 T cell receptor beta chains came from one sample sequenced in a study of blood T cell repertoires in COVID-19. Assay used: immunoSEQ multiplex PCR; TCRdb lists only in-frame clones, some missing. The sample consists of a few hundred thousand clones, 84% of them appearing once. Sample: peripheral blood. These receptors were collected from a human donor in a cohort sampled during active COVID-19.

V usage is TRBV4-2 and J usage is TRBJ1-6, with D perhaps TRBD1 (6 bases). The CDR3 extends over 13 amino acids. Germline CDR1 LGHNA, CDR2 YNFKEQ. The V end was cut by 10 bases, the J end by 6 bases, with 13 bases between. The CDR3 sequence is CATRGGANSPLHF. In DNA form, the CDR3 reads TGTGCCACCCGGGGGGGGGCTAATTCACCCCTCCACTTT.

The V and J genes are TRBV5-5 and TRBJ2-5; TRBD2 matches 11 bases. The V and J ends lost 3 bases and 3 bases, in that order; junction bases with no gene match: 4. The CDR3 contains 15 residues. CDR1 and CDR2 (germline): SGHKS, YYEKEE (reference sequence). CDR3 sequence reads: CASSYGTSGKETQYF. The CDR3 region has the DNA TGTGCCAGCAGCTACGGGACTAGCGGTAAAGAGACCCAGTACTTC.

V usage is TRBV19 and J usage is TRBJ1-5; 10 bases map to TRBD1. Germline V gene data show CDR1 as LNHDA and CDR2 as SQIVND (reference sequence). Trimming cost V 5 bases and J 4 bases; bases outside gene matches: 5. The CDR3 length is 15 residues. The CDR3 nucleotides read TGTGCCAGTAGTTTCACGGGACAGGGGAATCAGCCCCAGCATTTT. This translates into CASSFTGQGNQPQHF.

The sample holds one count of this clone. The chain is built from TRBV6-1 and TRBJ2-5, with 8 bases aligning to TRBD2. Germline V gives CDR1 MNHNS, CDR2 SASEGT. The CDR3 is 16 amino acids. With 4 bases clipped from V and 3 bases from J, the junction kept 10 bases outside the gene matches. CDR3 region: CASSARLGRAEETQYF. The CDR3 bases are TGTGCCAGCAGTGCCCGCCTCGGGAGGGCCGAAGAGACCCAGTACTTC.

This clone has just a few counts. This specimen includes other DNA sequences encoding the same CDR3. The J gene is TRBJ2-2, the V gene TRBV7-8; TRBD2 agrees at 7 bases. V trimming: 5 bases; J trimming: 0 bases; junction bases outside the gene matches: 3. This CDR3 is built from 15 residues. Germline CDR1 SGHVS, CDR2 FQNEAQ. The CDR3 sequence is CASSPSGTNTGELFF. Here the CDR3 DNA reads TGTGCCAGCAGCCCCAGCGGGACGAACACCGGGGAGCTGTTTTTT.

The V and J genes are TRBV5-6 and TRBJ1-2, with 9 bases that match TRBD1. V trimming: 0 bases; J trimming: 7 bases; junction bases outside the gene matches: 4. The germline CDR1 and CDR2 sequences are SGHDT and YYEEEE. CDR3 size: 14 residues. The CDR3 sequence is CASSLVGTGLGYTF. CDR3 in DNA: TGTGCCAGCAGCTTGGTCGGGACAGGGCTTGGCTACACCTTC.

The sample holds many counts of this clone. This rearrangement joins TRBV2 to TRBJ1-1, with D unclear. The CDR3 runs to 15 residues. V lost 3 bases to trimming and J lost 0 bases, with 11 bases between them. Germline CDR1 is SNHLY and CDR2 is FYNNEI. This CDR3 reads CASSDPAGVNTEAFF. The DNA of the CDR3 is TGTGCCAGCAGTGATCCGGCAGGCGTGAACACTGAAGCTTTCTTT. Filled out from reference TRBV2 and TRBJ1-1, the complete variable domain reads EPEVTQTPSHQVTQMGQEVILRCVPISNHLYFYWYRQILGQKVEFLVSFYNNEISEKSEIFDDQFSVERPDGSNFTLKIRSTKLEDSAMYFCASSDPAGVNTEAFFGQGTRLTVV.

This sequence joins TRBV5-1 and TRBJ1-1, with D hard to call. The CDR3 extends over 14 amino acids. Per the germline V gene, CDR1 is SGHRS and CDR2 is YFSETQ. Trimming removed 4 bases at V and 4 bases at J, with 14 bases between. The CDR3: CASSLPGVGTEAFF. As DNA, the CDR3 is TGCGCCAGCAGCCTCCCCGGGGTGGGCACTGAAGCTTTCTTT. The full variable domain, completed using reference TRBV5-1 and TRBJ1-1, is KAGVTQTPRYLIKTRGQQVTLSCSPISGHRSVSWYQQTPGQGLQFLFEYFSETQRNKGNFPGRFSGRQFSNSRSEMNVSTLELGDSALYLCASSLPGVGTEAFFGQGTRLTVV.

V usage is TRBV5-1 and J usage is TRBJ2-7, with D possibly matching TRBD2 (5 bases). Germline V gene lookup returns CDR1 SGHRS and CDR2 YFSETQ. Trimming took off 0 bases at V and 5 bases at J, with 18 bases between the two ends. CDR3 size: 16 residues. The CDR3 coding sequence is TGCGCCAGCAGCTTGGCCGGTCAGTTGGACTTCGACGAGCAGTACTTC. It specifies CASSLAGQLDFDEQYF.

The chain has TRBV2 and TRBJ2-6; weak D call: TRBD1 (5 bases). Germline CDR1 SNHLY, CDR2 FYNNEI. This CDR3 is built from 17 residues. Trimming cost V 6 bases and J 1 base, with 16 bases left between them. The CDR3 nucleotides read TGTGCCAGCAGGGGGCCCCGAACAGGATCTGGGGCCAACGTCCTGACTTTC. It encodes CASRGPRTGSGANVLTF.

The genes are TRBV18 and TRBJ2-7, with 9 bases aligning to TRBD2. The ends lost 2 bases at V and 3 bases at J; junction bases unmatched: 8. CDR3 size: 16 residues. CDR1 and CDR2 from the germline V gene are KGHSH and LQKENI. The CDR3 region is CASSPAGTSLRYEQYF. The CDR3 DNA sequence: TGTGCCAGCTCACCAGCCGGGACTAGCCTTCGCTACGAGCAGTACTTC. Filled out from reference TRBV18 and TRBJ2-7, the complete variable domain reads NAGVMQNPRHLVRRRGQEARLRCSPMKGHSHVYWYRQLPEEGLKFMVYLQKENIIDESGMPKERFSAEFPKEGPSILRIQQVVRGDSAAYFCASSPAGTSLRYEQYFGPGTRLTVT.

This clone was seen more than once but under ten times. The V gene is TRBV5-4, the J gene TRBJ2-2; 12 nucleotides match TRBD2. J was trimmed by 2 bases and V by 4 bases; bases with no gene match: 6. The CDR3 sequence is 17 residues long. CDR1 is SGHNT, CDR2 YYREEE, per germline (reference sequence). CDR3 sequence (DNA): TGTGCCAGCAGCCGCGGACTAGCGGGGTTAAACACCGGGGAGCTGTTTTTT. It translates to CASSRGLAGLNTGELFF.

The chain uses TRBV5-1 and TRBJ2-1; 10 bases map to TRBD2. V was pared by 0 bases and J by 4 bases, with 7 bases of the junction left unmatched. CDR1 is SGHRS and CDR2 is YFSETQ in the germline V gene. The CDR3 totals 17 residues. Written as DNA, the CDR3 is TGCGCCAGCAGCTTGGCTACCGGACTAGCGGCATACAATGAGCAGTTCTTC. Translation gives CASSLATGLAAYNEQFF.